The TCR beta chain under discussion was sequenced for a study of T cell changes during pregnancy in multiple sclerosis. This CDR3 contains 14 residues. V lost 5 bases to trimming and J lost 6 bases, with 16 bases between them. Germline CDR1 and CDR2: MNHEY and SVGAGI. Sequencing was performed with immunoSEQ multiplex PCR; in TCRdb, only in-frame clones are kept and a portion is missing. The repertoire consists of about 83,000 clones, with roughly nine tenths occurring once and the leading ten covering around 3.4%. The input for sequencing was PBMCs, taken in the first trimester of pregnancy. The V and J genes are TRBV6-5 and TRBJ1-2, with D tentatively TRBD1 (6 bases). This clonotype originated in a female donor in good health, serving as a control in a pregnancy study. Some clones in this sample may be carry-over from other donors' samples. The CDR3 DNA follows: TGTGCCAGCAGTGCCCGGGACACCAACGATGGCTACACCTTC. Translated, it gives CASSARDTNDGYTF.